These 23 T cell receptor beta chains originate from one sample sequenced in a study of T-cell memory formation after mild COVID-19. TCRdb independently ran MiXCR on the 5' RACE reads; one entry per CDR3 protein. The profile shows 450,000 or so distinct CDR3 sequences, roughly 25% of them singletons. Sequenced sample: PBMCs or a T cell subset sorted from them (not recorded which). These TCRs come from an adult woman who had mild COVID-19 (a few samples of this study predate the infection). Cell type and time point are not known.

The table lists this clonotype with many counts. V usage is TRBV5-6 and J usage is TRBJ2-3, with 10 bases identical to TRBD2. Trimming cost V 0 bases and J 9 bases; bases outside gene matches: 10. Looked up from germline, CDR1 is SGHDT and CDR2 is YYEEEE. This CDR3 contains 16 residues. The CDR3 protein is CASSLGASGGLLTQYF. The CDR3 DNA follows: TGTGCCAGCAGCTTGGGGGCTAGCGGGGGACTCTTAACGCAGTATTTT.

This chain uses TRBV6-5 with TRBJ1-3; TRBD1 might be the D (5 bases). From germline, CDR1 is MNHEY and CDR2 SVGAGI. Trimming took off 0 bases at V and 0 bases at J, with 6 bases between the two ends. The CDR3 is 15 residues long. The CDR3 DNA reads as TGTGCCAGCAGTTACTCGACAGCCTCTGGAAACACCATATATTTT. Its translation is CASSYSTASGNTIYF.

This sequence joins TRBV7-3 and TRBJ2-2; D perhaps matches TRBD2 (6 bases). V was trimmed by 5 bases and J by 6 bases, leaving 13 bases between them. CDR3 length equals 14 residues. Germline V CDR1 and CDR2: SGHTA, FQGTGA. CDR3 sequence reads: CASSENPGAGELFF. CDR3 DNA sequence: TGTGCCAGCAGCGAAAACCCGGGGGCCGGGGAGCTGTTTTTT.

The rearrangement joins TRBV20-1 to TRBJ2-7; 7 positions match TRBD1. The CDR3 is 15 residues long. CDR1 and CDR2 (germline): DFQATT, SNEGSKA (reference sequence). Unmatched junction bases numbered 6, after V lost 1 base and J lost 0 bases. CDR3: CSARADRESSYEQYF. The CDR3 nucleotides are TGCAGTGCTAGAGCCGACAGGGAAAGCTCCTACGAGCAGTACTTC.

The chain couples TRBV6-5 to TRBJ1-5, with 8 bases lining up with TRBD1. J lost 2 bases, V lost 6 bases, and 6 bases had no gene match. This CDR3 region has 15 residues. Per the germline V gene, CDR1 is MNHEY and CDR2 is SVGAGI. The CDR3 loop reads CASRTDRGGNQPQHF. DNA of the CDR3: TGTGCCAGCAGGACAGACAGGGGCGGCAATCAGCCCCAGCATTTT.

This clonotype was counted between two and nine times. The chain recombines TRBV4-2 with TRBJ2-1; 8 positions match TRBD2. Losses at the gene ends were 0 bases for V and 2 bases for J; bases not matched to a gene: 6. Germline V lookup: CDR1 LGHNA, CDR2 YNFKEQ. This CDR3 comprises 17 residues. CDR3 nucleotide sequence: TGTGCCAGCAGCCAAGATAGAACTAGCGGCCCCTACAATGAGCAGTTCTTC. This gives the protein CASSQDRTSGPYNEQFF.

The gene calls are TRBV15 and TRBJ2-1; 8 nucleotides align to TRBD1. Per the germline V gene, CDR1 is LNHNV and CDR2 is YYDKDF (reference sequence). This CDR3 comprises 19 residues. V dropped 4 bases and J dropped 4; count of bases not matched to a gene: 18. The CDR3 protein is CATSKVGQGALLIYNEQFF. In DNA form, the CDR3 reads TGTGCCACCAGCAAAGTAGGGCAGGGGGCCCTTCTGATATACAATGAGCAGTTCTTC. The whole variable domain, remainder taken from reference TRBV15 and TRBJ2-1, is DAMVIQNPRYQVTQFGKPVTLSCSQTLNHNVMYWYQQKSSQAPKLLFHYYDKDFNNEADTPDNFQSRRPNTSFCFLDIRSPGLGDTAMYLCATSKVGQGALLIYNEQFFGPGTRLTVL.

The rearrangement uses TRBV2 and TRBJ2-5, with 8 bases identical to TRBD2. V lost 3 bases and J lost 2; bases outside the gene matches: 5. This CDR3 is built from 15 residues. The germline CDR1 and CDR2 sequences are SNHLY and FYNNEI. The CDR3 reads CASSDFGLAQETQYF. DNA of the CDR3: TGTGCCAGCAGTGACTTTGGACTAGCTCAAGAGACCCAGTACTTC.

The V gene is TRBV25-1, the J gene TRBJ1-1, with D possibly matching TRBD1 (5 bases). The V end was cut by 6 bases, the J end by 12 bases, with 17 bases between. The CDR3 totals 12 residues. Germline V CDR1 and CDR2: MGHDK, SYGVNS. CDR3 amino acids: CASRAGPRGPFF. CDR3 DNA: TGTGCCAGCAGAGCAGGGCCACGGGGACCTTTCTTT.

This chain links TRBV12-3 or TRBV12-4 with TRBJ2-3, with 8 bases aligning to TRBD2. J gave up 1 base and V 2 bases, and 5 bases lay outside the gene matches. The CDR3 sequence is 16 residues long. The CDR3 sequence: CASSLLAGPGTDTQYF. CDR3 bases: TGTGCCAGCAGTTTACTAGCGGGTCCCGGCACAGATACGCAGTATTTT.

The CDR3 here is CASSSGQTVQPQHF. The CDR3 region has the DNA TGTGCCAGCAGTTCAGGACAGACAGTTCAGCCCCAGCATTTT. The chain is built from TRBV27 and TRBJ1-5, with TRBD1 as a possible D gene (6 bases). The CDR3 totals 14 residues. Germline V CDR1 and CDR2: MNHEY, SMNVEV (reference sequence). The V end lost 4 bases, the J end lost 6 bases, and 13 bases lay between the germline ends.

This clonotype has only a few counts. The V gene is TRBV7-9, the J gene TRBJ2-1; D is undetermined. This CDR3 comprises 11 residues. Germline CDR1 reads SEHNR; CDR2 reads FQNEAQ (reference sequence). Trimming took off 2 bases at V and 10 bases at J, with 6 bases between the two ends. The CDR3 DNA is TGTGCCAGCAGCTTAAAGTGGGAGCAGTTCTTC. This encodes CASSLKWEQFF.

The chain joins TRBV5-1 to TRBJ1-1, with D unresolved. CDR1 is SGHRS and CDR2 is YFSETQ in the germline V gene. V gave up 4 bases and J gave up 4 bases, with 11 bases separating them. The CDR3 totals 13 residues. The CDR3 sequence: CASSPGQSTEAFF. CDR3 DNA sequence: TGCGCCAGCAGCCCTGGGCAGTCCACTGAAGCTTTCTTT.

This clonotype was picked up a small number of times. V gene TRBV6-5 combines with J gene TRBJ1-2, with D maybe TRBD1 (5 bases). Trimming shortened V by 0 bases and J by 8 bases, and 19 bases separated the two germline ends. CDR1 is MNHEY and CDR2 is SVGAGI in the germline V gene. The CDR3 runs 16 residues. The CDR3 reads CASSYSFLGRVYGYTF. DNA of the CDR3: TGTGCCAGCAGTTACTCTTTTTTGGGCAGGGTGTACGGCTACACCTTC.

The rearrangement joins TRBV5-1 to TRBJ1-2; 8 positions agree with TRBD1. CDR3 length equals 15 residues. Germline V gene lookup returns CDR1 SGHRS and CDR2 YFSETQ. The V gene end was trimmed by 6 bases and the J gene end by 2 bases; junction bases not matched to a gene: 9. The CDR3 region is CASNTGTGRNYGYTF. The DNA for the CDR3 is TGCGCCAGCAACACCGGGACAGGCCGGAACTATGGCTACACCTTC.

A remark on this clonotype: One junction end does not reproduce the germline sequence, and a read error may be involved. This sequence joins TRBV20-1 and TRBJ2-3; 7 positions match TRBD1. The germline gives CDR1 DFQATT, CDR2 SNEGSKA (reference sequence). The CDR3 sequence is 12 residues long. The CDR3 sequence is CSAGGRTDMQYF. As DNA, the CDR3 is TGCAGTGCAGGGGGCCGGACAGATATGCAGTATTTT.

This chain uses TRBV18 with TRBJ2-7; D call uncertain. Trimming removed 3 bases from V and 2 bases from J, with 14 bases in between. The CDR3 loop spans 15 amino acids. In germline, CDR1 is KGHSH, CDR2 LQKENI. As DNA, the CDR3 is TGTGCCAGCTCACCCGGTGGGGTCACGCCCTACGAGCAGTACTTC. Translation gives CASSPGGVTPYEQYF.

The CDR3 DNA is TGCGCCAGCACGACTAGCGGGAGGGGGAACACCGGGGAGCTGTTTTTT. Its translation is CASTTSGRGNTGELFF. The chain employs TRBV5-1 and TRBJ2-2; 14 bases align to TRBD2. The CDR3 is made up of 16 amino acids. V lost 6 bases to trimming and J lost 1 base; unmatched junction nucleotides: 2. Looked up from germline, CDR1 is SGHRS and CDR2 is YFSETQ. The entire variable domain, with the rest obtained from reference TRBV5-1 and TRBJ2-2, is as follows: KAGVTQTPRYLIKTRGQQVTLSCSPISGHRSVSWYQQTPGQGLQFLFEYFSETQRNKGNFPGRFSGRQFSNSRSEMNVSTLELGDSALYLCASTTSGRGNTGELFFGEGSRLTVL.

This clonotype was detected only a few times. V is TRBV12-3 or TRBV12-4 and J is TRBJ2-1; 9 bases fit TRBD2. V gave up 5 bases and J gave up 9 bases; unmatched junction bases: 11. The length of the CDR3 is 15 residues. Here the CDR3 reads CASSKSGGGAGEQFF. CDR3 DNA: TGTGCCAGCAGTAAATCTGGCGGGGGGGCCGGTGAGCAGTTCTTC.

This sequence joins TRBV10-3 and TRBJ2-4; 12 positions agree with TRBD1. Losses at the gene ends were 10 bases for V and 8 bases for J; bases not matched to a gene: 12. CDR1 and CDR2 (germline): ENHRY, SYGVKD. The length of the CDR3 is 15 residues. CDR3 amino acids: CARKSGQGAQDIQYF. As DNA, the CDR3 is TGTGCCAGGAAATCGGGACAGGGGGCGCAGGACATTCAGTACTTC.

This chain links TRBV3-1 with TRBJ2-2, with TRBD1 matching over 7 bases. This CDR3 is built from 14 residues. The V and J ends lost 4 bases and 4 bases, in that order; junction bases with no gene match: 3. Germline lookup yields CDR1 LGHDT and CDR2 YNNKEL (reference sequence). The CDR3: CASSRTGVTGELFF. The CDR3 DNA follows: TGTGCCAGCAGCCGCACAGGGGTCACCGGGGAGCTGTTTTTT. The full variable domain, its missing parts supplied by reference TRBV3-1 and TRBJ2-2, is DTAVSQTPKYLVTQMGNDKSIKCEQNLGHDTMYWYKQDSKKFLKIMFSYNNKELIINETVPNRFSPKSPDKAHLNLHINSLELGDSAVYFCASSRTGVTGELFFGEGSRLTVL.

The genes are TRBV24-1 and TRBJ2-3; possibly TRBD1 for D (6 bases). This CDR3 region has 15 residues. Germline V gene sequence: CDR1 KGHDR, CDR2 SFDVKD. Trimming pared 4 bases from V and 2 bases from J, leaving 12 bases between. The CDR3 bases are TGTGCCACCAGTGACTTGACAGGTTTCACAGATACGCAGTATTTT. It translates to CATSDLTGFTDTQYF.

This clonotype has more than one count but fewer than ten. The chain joins TRBV30 to TRBJ1-5; 8 positions match TRBD1. The germline V gene encodes CDR1 GTSNPN and CDR2 SVGIG (reference sequence). J gave up 4 bases and V 8 bases, and 7 bases lay outside the gene matches. The CDR3 sequence is 13 residues long. Written as DNA, the CDR3 is TGTGCCCCGACAGGGGCACTAAATCAGCCCCAGCATTTT. This sequence encodes CAPTGALNQPQHF.